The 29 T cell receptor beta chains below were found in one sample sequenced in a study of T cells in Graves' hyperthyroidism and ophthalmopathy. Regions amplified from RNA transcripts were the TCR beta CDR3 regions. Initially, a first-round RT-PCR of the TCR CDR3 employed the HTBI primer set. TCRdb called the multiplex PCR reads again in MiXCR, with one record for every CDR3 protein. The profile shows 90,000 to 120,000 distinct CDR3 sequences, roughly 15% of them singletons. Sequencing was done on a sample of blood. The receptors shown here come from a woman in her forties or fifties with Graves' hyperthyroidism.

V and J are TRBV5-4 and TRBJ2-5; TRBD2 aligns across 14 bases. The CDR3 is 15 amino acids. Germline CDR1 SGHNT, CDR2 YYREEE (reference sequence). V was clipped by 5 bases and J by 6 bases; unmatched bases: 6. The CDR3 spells CASRAGLAGDQTQYF. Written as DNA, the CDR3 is TGTGCCAGCAGGGCGGGACTAGCGGGAGACCAGACCCAGTACTTC.

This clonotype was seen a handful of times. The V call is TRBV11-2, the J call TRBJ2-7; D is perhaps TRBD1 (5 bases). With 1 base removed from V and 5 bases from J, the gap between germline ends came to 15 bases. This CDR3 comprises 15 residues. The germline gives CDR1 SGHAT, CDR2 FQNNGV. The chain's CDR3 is CASSLAAGFNDEQYF. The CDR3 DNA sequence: TGTGCCAGCAGCTTAGCAGCAGGGTTCAATGACGAGCAGTACTTC. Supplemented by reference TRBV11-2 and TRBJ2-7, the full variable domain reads EAGVAQSPRYKIIEKRQSVAFWCNPISGHATLYWYQQILGQGPKLLIQFQNNGVVDDSQLPKDRFSAERLKGVDSTLKIQPAKLEDSAVYLCASSLAAGFNDEQYFGPGTRLTVT.

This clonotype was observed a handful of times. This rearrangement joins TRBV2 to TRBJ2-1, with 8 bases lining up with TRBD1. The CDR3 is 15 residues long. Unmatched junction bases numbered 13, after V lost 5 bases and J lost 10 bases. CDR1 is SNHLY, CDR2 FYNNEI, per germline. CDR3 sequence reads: CASSSLGQANEEQFF. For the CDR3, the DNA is TGTGCCAGCAGTTCCTTGGGACAGGCCAATGAAGAGCAGTTCTTC.

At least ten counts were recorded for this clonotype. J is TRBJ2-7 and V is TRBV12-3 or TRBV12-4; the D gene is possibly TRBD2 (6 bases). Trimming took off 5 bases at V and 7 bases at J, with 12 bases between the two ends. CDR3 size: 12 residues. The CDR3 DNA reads TGTGCCAGCAGTGAGGGACTTGGGGAGCAGTACGTC. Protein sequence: CASSEGLGEQYV.

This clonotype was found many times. The CDR3 sequence: CSARAWAGNKNIQYF. CDR3 sequence (DNA): TGCAGTGCTAGAGCCTGGGCGGGGAACAAAAACATTCAGTACTTC. The chain employs TRBV20-1 and TRBJ2-4; D possibly corresponds to TRBD2 (6 bases). The CDR3 loop spans 15 amino acids. Looked up from germline, CDR1 is DFQATT and CDR2 is SNEGSKA (reference sequence). The V and J ends lost 1 base and 3 bases respectively, with 13 bases between them.

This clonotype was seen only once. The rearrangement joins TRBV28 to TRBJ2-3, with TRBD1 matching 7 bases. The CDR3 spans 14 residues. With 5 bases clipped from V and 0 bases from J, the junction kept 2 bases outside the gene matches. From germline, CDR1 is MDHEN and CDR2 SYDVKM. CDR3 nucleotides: TGTGCCAGCAGTAAGACAGGGAGCACAGATACGCAGTATTTT. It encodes CASSKTGSTDTQYF.

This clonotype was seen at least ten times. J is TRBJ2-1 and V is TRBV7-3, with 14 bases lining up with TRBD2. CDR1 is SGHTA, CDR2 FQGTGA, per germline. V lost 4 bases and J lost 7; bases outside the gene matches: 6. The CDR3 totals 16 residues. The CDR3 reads CASSWGGTSGRNEQFF. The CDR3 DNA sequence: TGTGCCAGCAGCTGGGGCGGGACTAGCGGGAGAAATGAGCAGTTCTTC.

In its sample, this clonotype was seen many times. The CDR3 nucleotides are TGTGCCAGCAGTGACGCCCTCCGGGAGAGAGGAGAGACCCAGTACTTC. This codes for CASSDALRERGETQYF. The chain carries TRBV2 and TRBJ2-5; TRBD2 might be the D (6 bases). Per germline, CDR1 SNHLY and CDR2 FYNNEI. The CDR3 has 16 residues. Trimming cost V 3 bases and J 4 bases, with 18 bases left between them.

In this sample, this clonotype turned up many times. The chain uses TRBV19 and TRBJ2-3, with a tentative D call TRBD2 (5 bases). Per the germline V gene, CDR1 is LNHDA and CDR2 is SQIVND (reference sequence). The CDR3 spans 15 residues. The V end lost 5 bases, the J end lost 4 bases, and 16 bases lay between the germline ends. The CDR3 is CASSEIASGADTQYF. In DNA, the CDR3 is TGTGCCAGTAGTGAAATTGCCAGCGGAGCAGATACGCAGTATTTT. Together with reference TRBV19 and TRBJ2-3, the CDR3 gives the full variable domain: DGGITQSPKYLFRKEGQNVTLSCEQNLNHDAMYWYRQDPGQGLRLIYYSQIVNDFQKGDIAEGYSVSREKKESFPLTVTSAQKNPTAFYLCASSEIASGADTQYFGPGTRLTVL.

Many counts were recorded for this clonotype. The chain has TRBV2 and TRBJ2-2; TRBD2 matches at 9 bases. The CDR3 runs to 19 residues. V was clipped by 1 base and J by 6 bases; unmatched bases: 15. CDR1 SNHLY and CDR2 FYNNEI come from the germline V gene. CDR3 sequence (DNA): TGTGCCAGCAGTGAAGAAGGGACAGATGTAGCGGGAGTGGCCGGGGAGCTGTTTTTT. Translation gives CASSEEGTDVAGVAGELFF.

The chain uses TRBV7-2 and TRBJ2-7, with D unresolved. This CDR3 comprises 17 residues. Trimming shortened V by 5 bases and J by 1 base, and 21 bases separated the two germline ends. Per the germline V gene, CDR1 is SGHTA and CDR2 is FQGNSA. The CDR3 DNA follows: TGTGCCAGCAGCCGTCGGGCAACGGGCTTCACATCCTACGAGCAGTACTTC. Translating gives CASSRRATGFTSYEQYF.

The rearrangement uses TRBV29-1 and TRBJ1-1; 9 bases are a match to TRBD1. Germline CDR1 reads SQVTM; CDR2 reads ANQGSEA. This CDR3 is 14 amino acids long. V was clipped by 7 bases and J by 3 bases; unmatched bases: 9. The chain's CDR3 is CSAPGTGFYTEAFF. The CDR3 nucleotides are TGCAGCGCTCCAGGGACAGGGTTTTACACTGAAGCTTTCTTT.

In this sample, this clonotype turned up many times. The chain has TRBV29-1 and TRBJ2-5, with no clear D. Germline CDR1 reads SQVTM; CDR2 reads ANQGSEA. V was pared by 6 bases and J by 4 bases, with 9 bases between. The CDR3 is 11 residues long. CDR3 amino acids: CSVRLSETQYF. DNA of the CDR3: TGCAGCGTCCGGTTGTCAGAGACCCAGTACTTC.

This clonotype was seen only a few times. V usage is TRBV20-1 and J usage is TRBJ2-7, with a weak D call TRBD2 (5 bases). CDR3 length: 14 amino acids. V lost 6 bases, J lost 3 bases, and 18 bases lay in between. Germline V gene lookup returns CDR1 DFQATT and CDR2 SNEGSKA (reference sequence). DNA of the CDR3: TGCAGTGCACCGGATCGGACGGCGGGCTACGAGCAGTACTTC. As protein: CSAPDRTAGYEQYF.

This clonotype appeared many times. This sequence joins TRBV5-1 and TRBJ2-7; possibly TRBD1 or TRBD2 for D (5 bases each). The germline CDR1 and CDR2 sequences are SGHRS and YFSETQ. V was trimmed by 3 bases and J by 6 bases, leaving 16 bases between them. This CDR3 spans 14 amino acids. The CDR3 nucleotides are TGCGCCAGCAGCTCGATGCCTCAGGGACGCGAGCAGTACTTC. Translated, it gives CASSSMPQGREQYF.

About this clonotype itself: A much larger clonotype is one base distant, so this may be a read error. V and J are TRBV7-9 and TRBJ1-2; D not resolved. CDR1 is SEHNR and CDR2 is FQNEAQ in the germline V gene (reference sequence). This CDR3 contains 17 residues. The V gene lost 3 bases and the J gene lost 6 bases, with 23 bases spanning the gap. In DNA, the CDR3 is TGTGCCAGCAGCTTCAACAAAACCCCTGGTAGGGCTCATGGCTACACCTTC. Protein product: CASSFNKTPGRAHGYTF.

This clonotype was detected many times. The CDR3 nucleotides are TGTGCCAGCAGCTTAGAGGGGGCCCGAAACGAGCAGTACTTC. The encoded protein is CASSLEGARNEQYF. The genes are TRBV7-9 and TRBJ2-7; 7 bases line up with TRBD1. The ends lost 1 base at V and 5 bases at J; junction bases unmatched: 5. Germline V CDR1 and CDR2: SEHNR, FQNEAQ (reference sequence). The CDR3 totals 14 residues.

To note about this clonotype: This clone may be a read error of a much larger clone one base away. The CDR3 is CASGKMGANEKLFF. CDR3 nucleotide sequence: TGTGCCAGCGGTAAGATGGGGGCTAATGAAAAACTGTTTTTT. The chain carries TRBV6-2 or TRBV6-3 and TRBJ1-4; TRBD1 might be the D (5 bases). Per the germline V gene, CDR1 is MNHEY and CDR2 is SVGEGT. The CDR3 covers 14 residues. Trimming removed 8 bases from V and 3 bases from J, with 13 bases in between.

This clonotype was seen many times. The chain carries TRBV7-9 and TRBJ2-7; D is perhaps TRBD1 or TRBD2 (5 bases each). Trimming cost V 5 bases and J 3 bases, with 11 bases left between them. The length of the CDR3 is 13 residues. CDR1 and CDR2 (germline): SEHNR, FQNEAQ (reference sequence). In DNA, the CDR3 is TGTGCCAGCAGCCCGGGACCGTTCTACGAGCAGTACTTC. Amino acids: CASSPGPFYEQYF. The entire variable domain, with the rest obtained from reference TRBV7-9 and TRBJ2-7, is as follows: DTGVSQNPRHKITKRGQNVTFRCDPISEHNRLYWYRQTLGQGPEFLTYFQNEAQLEKSRLLSDRFSAERPKGSFSTLEIQRTEQGDSAMYLCASSPGPFYEQYFGPGTRLTVT.

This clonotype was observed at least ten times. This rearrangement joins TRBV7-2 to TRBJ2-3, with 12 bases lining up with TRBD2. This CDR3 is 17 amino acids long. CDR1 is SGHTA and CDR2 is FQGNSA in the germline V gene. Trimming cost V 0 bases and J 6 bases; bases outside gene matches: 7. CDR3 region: CASSLAHGTSGYDTQYF. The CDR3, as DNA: TGTGCCAGCAGCTTAGCGCACGGGACTAGCGGGTACGATACGCAGTATTTT.

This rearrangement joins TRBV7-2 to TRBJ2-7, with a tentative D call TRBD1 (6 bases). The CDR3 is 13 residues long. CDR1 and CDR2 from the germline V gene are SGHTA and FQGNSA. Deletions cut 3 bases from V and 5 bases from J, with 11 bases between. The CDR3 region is CASSLRGSDEQYV. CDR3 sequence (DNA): TGTGCCAGCAGCTTGAGGGGGAGTGACGAGCAGTACGTC.

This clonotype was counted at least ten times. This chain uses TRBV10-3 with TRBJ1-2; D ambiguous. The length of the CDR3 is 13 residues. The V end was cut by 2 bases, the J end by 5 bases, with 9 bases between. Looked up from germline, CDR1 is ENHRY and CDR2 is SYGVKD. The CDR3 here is CAISELAEYGYTF. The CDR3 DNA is TGTGCCATCAGTGAGCTGGCGGAATATGGCTACACCTTC.

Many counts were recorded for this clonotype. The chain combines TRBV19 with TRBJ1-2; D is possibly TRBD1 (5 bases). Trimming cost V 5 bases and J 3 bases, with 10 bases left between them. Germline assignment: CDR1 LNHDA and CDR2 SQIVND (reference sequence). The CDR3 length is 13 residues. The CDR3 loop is CASSDGAHYGYTF. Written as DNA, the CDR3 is TGTGCCAGTAGTGACGGGGCTCACTATGGCTACACCTTC.

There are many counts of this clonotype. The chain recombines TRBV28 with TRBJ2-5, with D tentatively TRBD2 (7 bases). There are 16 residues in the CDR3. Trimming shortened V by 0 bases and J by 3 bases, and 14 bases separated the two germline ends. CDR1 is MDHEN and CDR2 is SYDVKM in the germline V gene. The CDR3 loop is CASSLWVRGTKETQYF. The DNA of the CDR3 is TGTGCCAGCAGTTTATGGGTGCGGGGGACAAAAGAGACCCAGTACTTC.

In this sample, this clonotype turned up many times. CDR3 DNA: TGTGCCAGCAGCCCCGATCGCACCGGGGAGCTGTTTTTT. Its translation: CASSPDRTGELFF. The chain couples TRBV7-3 to TRBJ2-2; D unclear. CDR3 length equals 13 residues. V was shortened by 5 bases and J by 4 bases, with 8 bases between the two germline ends. The germline V gene encodes CDR1 SGHTA and CDR2 FQGTGA.

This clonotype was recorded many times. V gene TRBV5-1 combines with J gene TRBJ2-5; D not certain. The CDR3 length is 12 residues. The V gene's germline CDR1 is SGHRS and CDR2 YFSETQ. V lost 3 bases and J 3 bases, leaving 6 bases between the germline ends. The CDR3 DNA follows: TGCGCCAGCAGCTACGCTGAAGAGACCCAGTACTTC. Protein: CASSYAEETQYF.

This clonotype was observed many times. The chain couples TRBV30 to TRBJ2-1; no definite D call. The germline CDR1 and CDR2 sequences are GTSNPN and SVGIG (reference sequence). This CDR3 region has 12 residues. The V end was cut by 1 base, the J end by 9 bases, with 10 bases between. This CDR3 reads CAWSDTGVEQFF. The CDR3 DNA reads TGTGCCTGGAGTGATACTGGCGTTGAGCAGTTCTTC.

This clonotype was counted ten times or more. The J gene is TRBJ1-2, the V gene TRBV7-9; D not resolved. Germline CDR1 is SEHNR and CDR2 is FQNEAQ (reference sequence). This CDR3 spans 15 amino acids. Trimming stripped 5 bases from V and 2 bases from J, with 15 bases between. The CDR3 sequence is CASSPSAVVNYGYTF. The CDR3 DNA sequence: TGTGCCAGCAGCCCGAGTGCCGTAGTAAACTATGGCTACACCTTC.

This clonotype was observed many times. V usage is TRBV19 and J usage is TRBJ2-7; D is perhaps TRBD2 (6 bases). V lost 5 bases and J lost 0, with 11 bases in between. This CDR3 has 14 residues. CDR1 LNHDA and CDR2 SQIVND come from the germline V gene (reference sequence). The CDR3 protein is CASSLRRDSYEQYF. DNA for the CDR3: TGTGCCAGTAGTCTCCGGCGGGACTCCTACGAGCAGTACTTC.